The 10 T cell receptor beta chains listed next were all sequenced from one sample in a study of blood T cells in healthy people across ages. For the second PCR, which ran for about 6 to 12 cycles, a sample-barcoded 5' primer and a J-beta primer mix were used. TCRdb itself ran the 5' RACE reads through MiXCR, one entry per CDR3 protein. This table has fewer than 800,000 distinct CDR3 sequences, around 25% appearing once. A further study also used this sample, focusing on T cells of mothers and their children.

Material: blood. Receptors originate from a boy younger than 18 in good health.

A few counts support this clonotype. V is TRBV7-9 and J is TRBJ2-5; D may be TRBD1 (6 bases). CDR1 and CDR2 (germline): SEHNR, FQNEAQ (reference sequence). V gave up 5 bases and J gave up 4 bases, with 8 bases separating them. The length of the CDR3 is 12 residues. Written as DNA, the CDR3 is TGTGCCAGCAGCGCAGGGGTAGAGACCCAGTACTTC. Its protein product is CASSAGVETQYF.

This rearrangement joins TRBV27 to TRBJ2-1, with 11 bases identical to TRBD2. V lost 7 bases and J lost 6; bases outside the gene matches: 11. Germline loops: CDR1 MNHEY, CDR2 SMNVEV (reference sequence). The CDR3 totals 16 residues. The DNA for the CDR3 is TGTGCCAGCACCCTATTTAGCGGGAGGGCCTTCAATGAGCAGTTCTTC. As protein: CASTLFSGRAFNEQFF.

The chain recombines TRBV12-3 or TRBV12-4 with TRBJ2-1; D is unresolved. Matching the DNA end better, TRBJ2-5 makes the J call doubtful. The CDR3 is made up of 14 amino acids. CDR3 bases: TGTGCCAGCAGTTTGTCGCCTAGGTGGGAGACCCAGTACTTC. Protein product: CASSLSPRWETQYF.

This clonotype came up many times. The chain uses TRBV6-1 and TRBJ2-1; 7 bases fit TRBD1. In germline, CDR1 is MNHNS, CDR2 SASEGT. The CDR3 covers 14 residues. Trimming at V came to 6 bases and at J to 4 bases, leaving 6 bases not matched to a gene. Written as DNA, the CDR3 is TGTGCCAGCAGCGAGTCAGGGGGTTACAATGAGCAGTTCTTC. It encodes CASSESGGYNEQFF.

This clonotype was detected a few times. The V gene is TRBV4-2, the J gene TRBJ2-5; 12 bases match TRBD2. Per the germline V gene, CDR1 is LGHNA and CDR2 is YNFKEQ. V shed 3 bases, J shed 3 bases, and the junction held 2 bases outside the gene matches. CDR3 length: 15 residues. CDR3 bases: TGTGCCAGCAGCCAGAGACTAGCGGGGGAAGAGACCCAGTACTTC. Encoded protein: CASSQRLAGEETQYF.

The CDR3 loop is CASSTSSTGWDEQYF. The DNA of the CDR3 is TGTGCCAGCAGTACCTCATCGACAGGGTGGGACGAGCAGTACTTC. V usage is TRBV27 and J usage is TRBJ2-7; 7 nucleotides align to TRBD1. The trim removed 5 bases at V and 5 bases at J, leaving 12 bases unmatched. This CDR3 has 15 amino acids. Germline CDR1 reads MNHEY; CDR2 reads SMNVEV (reference sequence).

This clonotype was seen a handful of times. One end of the junction is discordant with germline, which a read error may explain. This chain links TRBV7-3 with TRBJ2-5; D is perhaps TRBD1 or TRBD2 (6 bases each). The J call could be wrong; TRBJ2-1 is a better fit for the DNA end. Germline CDR1 is SGHTA and CDR2 is FQGTGA. The CDR3 has 12 amino acids. The CDR3 sequence is CTSSLGGNEQFF. The CDR3 coding sequence is TGTACCAGCAGCTTAGGGGGGAATGAGCAGTTCTTC.

The V gene is TRBV5-1, the J gene TRBJ1-4; D not resolved. The V gene's germline CDR1 is SGHRS and CDR2 YFSETQ. V was cut by 0 bases and J by 8 bases, with 14 bases left in between. The CDR3 totals 15 residues. In nucleotides, the CDR3 is TGCGCCAGCAGCTTGGATGGAGGTCTGGAGGAAAAACTGTTTTTT. This encodes CASSLDGGLEEKLFF. Looking up the rest from reference TRBV5-1 and TRBJ1-4 gives the full variable domain: KAGVTQTPRYLIKTRGQQVTLSCSPISGHRSVSWYQQTPGQGLQFLFEYFSETQRNKGNFPGRFSGRQFSNSRSEMNVSTLELGDSALYLCASSLDGGLEEKLFFGSGTQLSVL.

The rearrangement links TRBV7-9 to TRBJ2-2; the D is unclear. CDR3 length: 14 amino acids. Trimming took 5 bases from V and 8 from J, leaving 15 bases between them. The germline V gene has CDR1 SEHNR and CDR2 FQNEAQ (reference sequence). The CDR3 loop is CASSEGPIGGELFF. CDR3 nucleotide sequence: TGTGCCAGCAGCGAAGGTCCTATCGGAGGGGAGCTGTTTTTT. The entire variable domain, with the rest obtained from reference TRBV7-9 and TRBJ2-2, is as follows: DTGVSQNPRHKITKRGQNVTFRCDPISEHNRLYWYRQTLGQGPEFLTYFQNEAQLEKSRLLSDRFSAERPKGSFSTLEIQRTEQGDSAMYLCASSEGPIGGELFFGEGSRLTVL.

The chain carries TRBV10-3 and TRBJ2-5; the D is unclear. The CDR3 is made up of 14 amino acids. Germline V gives CDR1 ENHRY, CDR2 SYGVKD. V lost 0 bases and J 0 bases, leaving 5 bases between the germline ends. The CDR3 DNA follows: TGTGCCATCAGTGAGTCCCCGAACCAAGAGACCCAGTACTTC. Translating it yields CAISESPNQETQYF.